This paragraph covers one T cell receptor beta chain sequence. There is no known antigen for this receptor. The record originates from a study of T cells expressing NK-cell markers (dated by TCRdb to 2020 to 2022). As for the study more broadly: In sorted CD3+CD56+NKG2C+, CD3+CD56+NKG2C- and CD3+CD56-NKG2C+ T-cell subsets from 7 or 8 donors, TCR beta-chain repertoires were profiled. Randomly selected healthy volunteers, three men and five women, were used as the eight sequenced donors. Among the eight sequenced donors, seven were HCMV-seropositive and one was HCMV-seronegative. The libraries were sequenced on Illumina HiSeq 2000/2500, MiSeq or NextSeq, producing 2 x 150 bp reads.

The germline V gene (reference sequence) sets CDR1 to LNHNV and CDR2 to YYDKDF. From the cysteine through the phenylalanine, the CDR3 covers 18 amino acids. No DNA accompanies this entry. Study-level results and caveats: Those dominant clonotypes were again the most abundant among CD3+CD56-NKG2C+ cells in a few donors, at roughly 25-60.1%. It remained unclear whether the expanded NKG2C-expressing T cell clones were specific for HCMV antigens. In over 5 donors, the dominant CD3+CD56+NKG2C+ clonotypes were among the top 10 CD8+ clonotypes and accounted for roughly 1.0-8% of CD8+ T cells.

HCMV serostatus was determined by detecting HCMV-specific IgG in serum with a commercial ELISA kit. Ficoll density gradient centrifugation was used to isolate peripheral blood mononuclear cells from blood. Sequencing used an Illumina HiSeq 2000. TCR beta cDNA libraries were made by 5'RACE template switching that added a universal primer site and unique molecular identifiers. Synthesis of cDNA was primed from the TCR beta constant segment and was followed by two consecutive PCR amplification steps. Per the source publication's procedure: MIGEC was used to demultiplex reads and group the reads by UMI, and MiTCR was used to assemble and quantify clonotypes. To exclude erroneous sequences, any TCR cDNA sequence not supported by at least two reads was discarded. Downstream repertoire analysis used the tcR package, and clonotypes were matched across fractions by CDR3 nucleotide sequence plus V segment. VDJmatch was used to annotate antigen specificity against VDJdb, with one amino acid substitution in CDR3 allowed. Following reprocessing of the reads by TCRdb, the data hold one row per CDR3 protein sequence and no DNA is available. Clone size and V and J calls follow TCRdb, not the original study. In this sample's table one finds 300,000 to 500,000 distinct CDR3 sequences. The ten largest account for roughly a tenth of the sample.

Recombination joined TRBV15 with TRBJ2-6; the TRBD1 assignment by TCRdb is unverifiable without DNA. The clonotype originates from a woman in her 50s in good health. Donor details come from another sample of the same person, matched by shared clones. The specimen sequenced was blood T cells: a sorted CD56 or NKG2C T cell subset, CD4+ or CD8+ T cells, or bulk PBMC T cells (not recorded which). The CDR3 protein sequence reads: CATSRPGGSISGANVLTF.